This T cell receptor (beta chain) was sequenced for a study of cytomegalovirus exposure and HLA in healthy donors (dated by TCRdb to the late 2010s). For the study in its entirety: According to an earlier analysis of around 600 of the donors, 150 million to 200 million T cells yielded over 90 million unique TCR beta sequences and 276 Gb of sequence data. Roughly 300 gigabases of sequencing data and around 87 million unique TCR sequences were included in an early release covering about 600 HLA-typed donors. Of the roughly 420 genotyped donors, roughly 76% were placed in the genetic ancestry cluster associated with self-reported Caucasian donors. The study was designed to test whether signatures of past pathogen exposure could be identified by cataloging public T cell receptors. Using immunosequencing, the study profiled T cell repertoires from 500 to 800 subjects and related those repertoires to cytomegalovirus serostatus. A separate validation cohort of roughly 130 different subjects was used in addition to the roughly 670-subject first cohort. To predict cytomegalovirus infection status, the study brought together high-throughput TCR immunosequencing, statistical association of individual TCRs with disease status, and machine learning. In a later analysis, previously published TCR beta repertoires from about 640 donors were re-analyzed and high-resolution HLA genotyping was added so that TCR occurrence patterns could be studied. The later analysis used no new phenotypic data to find candidate immune exposures, relying instead on TCR beta sequences and their occurrence across donors. In an earlier analysis of more than 550 of the donors, high-throughput TCR beta sequencing was used to judge whether each TCR beta V gene segment behaved as functional or pseudogenic. Donor age, sex, ethnicity and CMV serostatus were compiled alongside the repertoire data. In a later genetic analysis, genome-wide SNP genotypes for 398 of the 666 donors were used, and that subset was treated as a discovery cohort. Every discovery cohort repertoire had been produced on one sequencing platform. HLA typing included class I and class II loci at four-digit resolution. The number of donors typed differed by locus, with 629-630 for A, B, C, DRB1 and DQB1, roughly 550 for DQA1, 606 for DPA1, and some 470 for DPB1. Four to six DR-DQ haplotypes were handled as single units for association and clustering, since linkage in the cohort was strong. Across some 400 genotyped donors of the cohort, an average of about 240,000 unique TCR beta nucleotide sequences per donor were sequenced, and roughly a sixth of those sequences were non-productive.

This clone showed up many times. This receptor's antigen is unknown. Within one base of it there is no much larger clone, and no base qualities were kept. The research as a whole found: The sequencing pipeline was judged likely to have produced a cluster of highly shared sequence variants as a technical artifact. The presence/absence analyses assumed that sequencing depth was roughly uniform across donors, and that assumption may not be true. In vitro tests confirmed that a few of the cytomegalovirus-associated TCR beta chains recognize cytomegalovirus antigens. Several of the top co-occurrence clusters appeared to be linked to parvovirus B19, influenza, CMV and Epstein-Barr virus, according to a later analysis. HLA typing was unavailable for some donors at each locus, so association tests used only the typed subset. In this cohort, only TCR beta chains were sequenced, and detectable features were limited by the absence of alpha or paired-chain data. Most CMV-associated TCR beta chains appeared to be HLA-restricted in a later analysis, and the HLA associations seemed to be driven largely by CMV exposure. The only immune exposure information available for the cohort was CMV serostatus. Linkage disequilibrium might explain the correlated functional status among segregating V segments, but an unknown experimental factor could not be excluded. The study gave a list of 150 to 200 TCR beta chains associated with cytomegalovirus. The classifier was reported to diagnose cytomegalovirus status with high specificity and sensitivity in both the original and validation cohorts. In a later analysis, 15,000 to 20,000 TCR beta sequences were associated with specific HLA alleles at a false discovery rate of 0.05. A later genetic analysis associated a missense DCLRE1C variant with V-gene and J-gene trimming of TCR beta chains, and an independent cohort replicated the association. In an earlier analysis of 587 of the donors, most TCR beta V segments appeared in productive rearrangements about 90% or about 30% of the time, broadly matching IMGT annotations. The authors suggested that the approach could potentially be extended to other disease states and immunological phenotypes. A further reported finding was that TCR beta sequences accurately predicted the HLA-A and HLA-B alleles for most subjects in the first cohort. In a later genetic analysis, fewer N-insertions in productive TCRs were reported among donors in an Asian-associated ancestry cluster than the roughly 700-donor mean. Over 15 rarely observed V segments, including chromosome 9 orphons, were excluded from the earlier analysis of about 600 of the donors because counts were too low. According to a later analysis, TCR association rates differed among HLA loci, with DRB1 alleles showing the most associated TCRs and HLA-C alleles showing the fewest. Strong co-occurrence of HLA alleles, especially DR and DQ, made assigning TCR associations to individual alleles difficult. In a later analysis, HLA-associated TCR beta chains were found to be more clonally expanded and to have lower generation probabilities than equally common non-associated chains. Most TCR sequences were observed very rarely across donors, whereas some public TCRs were present in many individuals.

The receptor library was made with the immunoSEQ multiplex PCR assay. For the multiplex PCR, a mixture combining 60 forward primers for TCR Vbeta segments and 13 reverse primers for TCR Jbeta segments was used. A multiplex PCR assay on genomic DNA amplified the CDR3 region of rearranged TCR beta genes. The amplified TCR beta libraries were sequenced on the Illumina HiSeq System as 87-base-pair reads. The original pipeline was this. In a later analysis, some 80 million unique TCR beta chains were counted across the approximately 620 repertoires, and approximately 11 million of these chains were shared by at least two donors. Raw reads were error-corrected and collapsed into unique sequences by a nearest-neighbor algorithm in which closely related sequences were merged to remove PCR and sequencing errors. CDR3 sequences were aligned to IMGT reference sequences to assign V, D and J gene segments. For a sequence to be retained, a match of at least six nucleotides was required to both a V gene segment and a J gene segment. A rearrangement was called productive if the CDR3 had no stop codons and remained in frame with V and J, and every other rearrangement was called non-productive. CDR3 was defined according to IMGT convention as the region running from the second conserved V-encoded cysteine to the conserved J-encoded phenylalanine. The earlier analysis of fewer than 700 of the donors excluded sequences that lacked an unambiguous match to a single V gene segment. In an earlier analysis of a few hundred of the donors, V segments were called functional above 56.7% productive rearrangements and were called segregating when the between-donor standard deviation exceeded 5%. A statistical classification framework was developed to diagnose cytomegalovirus status using the catalog of TCR beta chain sequences. V and J gene assignment, in a later analysis, came from comparing TCR nucleotide sequences with IMGT/GENE-DB human TR gene sequences. A later analysis assigned CDR3 sequences and most-parsimonious VDJ recombination scenarios with the TCRdist pipeline. In a later analysis, every TCR beta chain was defined by the combination of its CDR3 amino acid sequence and its V-gene family, and reads without a unique V-gene family were dropped. A later analysis removed several hundred highly shared, low-generation-probability nucleotide sequences to deal with suspected cross-contamination and a sequencing artifact. For each public chain, a later analysis derived a clonal expansion index from normalized ranks of inferred template counts within each repertoire. In a later analysis, generation probabilities were computed using a VDJ recombination model fitted to out-of-frame rearrangements, and the results were checked against IGoR. In a later analysis, TCR-TCR, TCR-HLA and TCR-CMV co-occurrence was scored with hypergeometric tests, and a repertoire-size bias correction was applied to TCR pairs. False discovery rates were estimated in a later analysis by permuting HLA or CMV assignments 20 times. A later analysis grouped co-occurring TCRs with DBSCAN, adding TCRdist sequence similarity when clustering within HLA-allele-positive subsets. For co-occurrence clustering, repertoires with fewer than 30,000 or more than 120,000 public chains were excluded, along with five repertoires with anomalous nucleotide sharing. This is the immuneACCESS table as TCRdb keeps it, with only in-frame sequences that have V and J called. A part of the clones is gone; compared with another copy, unresolved V genes explain less than half, and the rest is unexplained. The V and J calls and clone size come from that table; D and trimming were worked out from the DNA. A total of about 99,000 clones appear in this sample, 10% of them only once. Under 6.5% of the sample is in the top ten clones.

The cohort was made up of about 610 healthy bone marrow donors. At the time of sampling, every cohort member was nominally healthy, though immune exposures that went unrecorded were likely present. The donor was CMV seropositive and belonged to the group of about 290 seropositive cohort members. A peripheral blood sample was provided by each donor, and peripheral blood mononuclear cells were used for TCR beta sequencing. Genomic DNA was extracted from the blood cell samples with the Qiagen DNeasy Blood Extraction Kit. Sample: PBMCs. This clonotype was obtained from a man aged 40-49 years in good health and CMV-seropositive.

The CDR3 protein: CASTEAGTYNEQFF. The DNA reads TGTGCCAGCACCGAAGCGGGAACCTACAATGAGCAGTTCTTC. The rearrangement combines TRBV6-6 with TRBJ2-1; 7 middle bases align to TRBD2. The CDR3 measures 14 amino acids from cysteine to phenylalanine. Just the 42-base CDR3 DNA is kept, in frame starting at base 1. The germline V gene (reference sequence) provides CDR1 MNHNY and CDR2 SVGAGI. From V the trimming removes 7 bases and from J it removes 2 bases, while the gene matches leave 5 bases of the junction unaccounted for.